This T cell receptor beta chain was captured in a study of identifying expanded T cells in peripheral blood. Method: immunoSEQ multiplex PCR; TCRdb's copy keeps in-frame clones and lacks some. The profile shows under 110,000 clones, about 83% of them singletons. The CDR3 contains 16 residues. V was pared by 1 base and J by 6 bases, with 7 bases of the junction left unmatched. The germline V gene encodes CDR1 SGHTA and CDR2 FQGNSA. The gene calls are TRBV7-2 and TRBJ2-3, with 10 bases fitting TRBD2. The clonotype comes from a person between 18 and 70 years old in good health. Sequencing was done on a sample of blood. CDR3 protein: CASSLGVAGGLDTQYF. As DNA, the CDR3 is TGTGCCAGCAGCTTAGGAGTAGCGGGGGGCCTGGATACGCAGTATTTT.